This entry lists 20 T cell receptor beta chains sequenced from one sample in a study of OX40 agonist ivuxolimab in advanced cancers. Libraries were prepared by immunoSEQ multiplex PCR; TCRdb keeps only in-frame clonotypes and omits some of them. The sample consists of tens of thousands of clones, more than 85% of them appearing once. The source material was CD4+ or CD8+ T cells sorted from blood, sampled in a trial of the OX40 agonist ivuxolimab. These receptors were collected from an adult with an advanced solid tumor such as melanoma, head and neck, liver or kidney cancer.

The V and J genes are TRBV29-1 and TRBJ1-2; D is perhaps TRBD1 (5 bases). CDR1 is SQVTM, CDR2 ANQGSEA, per germline. The length of the CDR3 is 11 residues. V gave up 7 bases and J gave up 4 bases, with 10 bases separating them. CDR3 DNA sequence: TGCAGCGGGGGGGATAGCTATGGCTACACCTTC. Protein product: CSGGDSYGYTF.

The chain has TRBV7-3 and TRBJ1-3; tentatively, D is TRBD1 (6 bases). V was trimmed by 4 bases and J by 3 bases, leaving 13 bases between them. The CDR3 contains 15 residues. Germline loops: CDR1 SGHTA, CDR2 FQGTGA. The CDR3 DNA reads as TGTGCCAGCAGCTCCCCGGGGGCGAATGGAAACACCATATATTTT. This encodes CASSSPGANGNTIYF.

The genes are TRBV6-6 and TRBJ1-1; D gene uncertain. Per germline, CDR1 MNHNY and CDR2 SVGAGI (reference sequence). This CDR3 spans 13 amino acids. Trimming took 5 bases from V and 0 from J, leaving 7 bases between them. CDR3 bases: TGTGCCAGCAGTGGGCAAATGAACACTGAAGCTTTCTTT. Protein: CASSGQMNTEAFF.

CDR3 sequence (DNA): TGTGCCAGCAGTCAACTGGGCTTGGGCTATGGCTACACCTTC. Protein product: CASSQLGLGYGYTF. The rearrangement links TRBV6-6 to TRBJ1-2; D is ambiguous. Trimming cost V 5 bases and J 4 bases, with 14 bases left between them. The CDR3 contains 14 residues. CDR1 is MNHNY and CDR2 is SVGAGI in the germline V gene (reference sequence).

J is TRBJ2-5 and V is TRBV18; 12 bases are a match to TRBD1. The J call could be wrong; TRBJ2-7 is a better fit for the DNA end. Germline V lookup: CDR1 KGHSH, CDR2 LQKENI. This CDR3 spans 16 amino acids. This chain's CDR3 is CASSPPVGQGAIEQYF. In nucleotides, the CDR3 is TGTGCCAGCTCACCACCTGTGGGACAGGGGGCGATCGAGCAGTACTTC.

The J gene is TRBJ1-1, the V gene TRBV7-2; D remains unclear. The germline CDR1 and CDR2 sequences are SGHTA and FQGNSA. This CDR3 is 11 amino acids long. The ends were cut back, 3 bases at V and 4 bases at J, with 3 bases in the middle. The CDR3 reads CASSLGTEAFF. The CDR3 DNA follows: TGTGCCAGCAGCTTGGGCACTGAAGCTTTCTTT.

V gene TRBV2 combines with J gene TRBJ1-6; tentative D call: TRBD1 (5 bases). The CDR3 is made up of 15 amino acids. The germline CDR1 and CDR2 sequences are SNHLY and FYNNEI. Trimming shortened V by 3 bases and J by 0 bases, and 6 bases separated the two germline ends. The CDR3 nucleotides are TGTGCCAGCAGTGATGACAGCTCCTATAATTCACCCCTCCACTTT. It specifies CASSDDSSYNSPLHF.

The gene calls are TRBV9 and TRBJ2-3; 8 bases match TRBD1. The J segment lost 2 bases and the V segment lost 0 bases, leaving 17 bases of the junction unmatched. The CDR3 contains 20 residues. In germline, CDR1 is SGDLS, CDR2 YYNGEE. The DNA for the CDR3 is TGTGCCAGCAGCGTAGAGCTCAGGGGGCCTAGCGCGACTTCCACAGATACGCAGTATTTT. Its translation is CASSVELRGPSATSTDTQYF. The whole variable domain, remainder taken from reference TRBV9 and TRBJ2-3, is DSGVTQTPKHLITATGQRVTLRCSPRSGDLSVYWYQQSLDQGLQFLIQYYNGEERAKGNILERFSAQQFPDLHSELNLSSLELGDSALYFCASSVELRGPSATSTDTQYFGPGTRLTVL.

The CDR3 protein is CASSPDPSSYNEQFF. The CDR3 DNA reads as TGTGCCAGCAGCCCTGACCCAAGCTCCTACAATGAGCAGTTCTTC. This sequence joins TRBV11-2 and TRBJ2-1, with no clear D. CDR1 and CDR2 from the germline V gene are SGHAT and FQNNGV. V was trimmed by 5 bases and J by 0 bases, leaving 11 bases between them. The CDR3 has 15 residues.

V usage is TRBV7-3 and J usage is TRBJ2-2, with 7 bases aligning to TRBD2. The CDR3 runs 16 residues. From germline, CDR1 is SGHTA and CDR2 FQGTGA. V lost 0 bases, J lost 0 bases, and 1 base stayed unmatched. DNA for the CDR3: TGTGCCAGCAGCTTAACAAGCGGGGCGAACACCGGGGAGCTGTTTTTT. Translation: CASSLTSGANTGELFF.

This chain connects TRBV6-6 to TRBJ2-7; TRBD2 is a possible D gene (6 bases). The CDR3 contains 15 residues. Per germline, CDR1 MNHNY and CDR2 SVGAGI (reference sequence). The V gene lost 6 bases and the J gene lost 1 base, with 16 bases spanning the gap. The CDR3: CASRDWGLESYEQYF. Written as DNA, the CDR3 is TGTGCCAGCAGAGACTGGGGACTTGAGTCCTACGAGCAGTACTTC.

The gene calls are TRBV30 and TRBJ2-5, with D hard to call. Germline CDR1 is GTSNPN and CDR2 is SVGIG (reference sequence). The CDR3 loop spans 13 amino acids. V was clipped by 1 base and J by 4 bases, with 10 bases between them. The CDR3, as DNA: TGTGCCTGGAGTGCCCAACTCCGAGAGACCCAGTACTTC. It is translated as CAWSAQLRETQYF.

The chain couples TRBV9 to TRBJ2-5; D remains unclear. The germline gives CDR1 SGDLS, CDR2 YYNGEE. The V end was cut by 3 bases, the J end by 0 bases, with 12 bases between. This CDR3 has 15 amino acids. CDR3 sequence reads: CASSATAIYQETQYF. For the CDR3, the DNA is TGTGCCAGCAGCGCTACAGCCATTTACCAAGAGACCCAGTACTTC. The whole variable domain, filled in from reference TRBV9 and TRBJ2-5, reads DSGVTQTPKHLITATGQRVTLRCSPRSGDLSVYWYQQSLDQGLQFLIQYYNGEERAKGNILERFSAQQFPDLHSELNLSSLELGDSALYFCASSATAIYQETQYFGPGTRLLVL.

The chain combines TRBV19 with TRBJ2-1; D unresolved. The CDR3 runs to 13 residues. V was cut by 6 bases and J by 4 bases, with 10 bases left in between. The V gene's germline CDR1 is LNHDA and CDR2 SQIVND (reference sequence). The CDR3 region has the DNA TGTGCCAGTAGCGTGGACGGATACAATGAGCAGTTCTTC. Translation: CASSVDGYNEQFF.

The chain joins TRBV7-3 to TRBJ2-6; D unresolved. The V and J ends lost 5 bases and 0 bases respectively, with 11 bases between them. The CDR3 length is 16 residues. The germline CDR1 and CDR2 sequences are SGHTA and FQGTGA. The CDR3 reads CASSPDPSSGANVLTF. Written as DNA, the CDR3 is TGTGCCAGCAGCCCCGATCCCAGCTCTGGGGCCAACGTCCTGACTTTC.

The chain couples TRBV7-2 to TRBJ2-3, with no clear D. The CDR3 length is 15 residues. Germline assignment: CDR1 SGHTA and CDR2 FQGNSA. The ends were cut back, 5 bases at V and 2 bases at J, with 14 bases in the middle. The CDR3 DNA follows: TGTGCCAGCAGCGTCCCCTTGGGCACCACAGATACGCAGTATTTT. Translation gives CASSVPLGTTDTQYF.

This chain joins TRBV18 and TRBJ1-2; 7 nucleotides agree with TRBD1. CDR3 length: 14 residues. V lost 1 base, J lost 8 bases, and 7 bases stayed unmatched. CDR1 and CDR2 (germline): KGHSH, LQKENI. In DNA, the CDR3 is TGTGCCAGCTCACCACGGGGGACAGTGGACGGCTACACCTTC. Translated: CASSPRGTVDGYTF.

This chain joins TRBV4-2 and TRBJ1-5; D remains ambiguous. The ends were cut back, 0 bases at V and 0 bases at J, with 18 bases in the middle. The CDR3 has 19 residues. Germline V lookup: CDR1 LGHNA, CDR2 YNFKEQ. CDR3 amino acids: CASSQEWAPEFNSNQPQHF. CDR3 nucleotide sequence: TGTGCCAGCAGCCAAGAGTGGGCACCTGAGTTTAATAGCAATCAGCCCCAGCATTTT.

This clone appeared once. The chain links TRBV27 to TRBJ2-1, with 12 positions matching TRBD2. The CDR3 runs to 15 residues. CDR1 and CDR2 from the germline V gene are MNHEY and SMNVEV (reference sequence). V dropped 4 bases and J dropped 9; count of bases not matched to a gene: 7. The CDR3 loop is CASSSRLAGAVEQFF. The CDR3 DNA is TGTGCCAGCAGTTCCCGACTAGCGGGAGCGGTTGAGCAGTTCTTC.

The rearrangement links TRBV7-2 to TRBJ2-4; D may correspond to TRBD1 or TRBD2 (6 bases each). The CDR3 consists of 14 residues. V lost 5 bases, J lost 2 bases, and 10 bases lay in between. The germline V gene has CDR1 SGHTA and CDR2 FQGNSA. In nucleotides, the CDR3 is TGTGCCAGCAGCGCCCGGGGGCCCAAAAACATTCAGTACTTC. Its translation: CASSARGPKNIQYF.